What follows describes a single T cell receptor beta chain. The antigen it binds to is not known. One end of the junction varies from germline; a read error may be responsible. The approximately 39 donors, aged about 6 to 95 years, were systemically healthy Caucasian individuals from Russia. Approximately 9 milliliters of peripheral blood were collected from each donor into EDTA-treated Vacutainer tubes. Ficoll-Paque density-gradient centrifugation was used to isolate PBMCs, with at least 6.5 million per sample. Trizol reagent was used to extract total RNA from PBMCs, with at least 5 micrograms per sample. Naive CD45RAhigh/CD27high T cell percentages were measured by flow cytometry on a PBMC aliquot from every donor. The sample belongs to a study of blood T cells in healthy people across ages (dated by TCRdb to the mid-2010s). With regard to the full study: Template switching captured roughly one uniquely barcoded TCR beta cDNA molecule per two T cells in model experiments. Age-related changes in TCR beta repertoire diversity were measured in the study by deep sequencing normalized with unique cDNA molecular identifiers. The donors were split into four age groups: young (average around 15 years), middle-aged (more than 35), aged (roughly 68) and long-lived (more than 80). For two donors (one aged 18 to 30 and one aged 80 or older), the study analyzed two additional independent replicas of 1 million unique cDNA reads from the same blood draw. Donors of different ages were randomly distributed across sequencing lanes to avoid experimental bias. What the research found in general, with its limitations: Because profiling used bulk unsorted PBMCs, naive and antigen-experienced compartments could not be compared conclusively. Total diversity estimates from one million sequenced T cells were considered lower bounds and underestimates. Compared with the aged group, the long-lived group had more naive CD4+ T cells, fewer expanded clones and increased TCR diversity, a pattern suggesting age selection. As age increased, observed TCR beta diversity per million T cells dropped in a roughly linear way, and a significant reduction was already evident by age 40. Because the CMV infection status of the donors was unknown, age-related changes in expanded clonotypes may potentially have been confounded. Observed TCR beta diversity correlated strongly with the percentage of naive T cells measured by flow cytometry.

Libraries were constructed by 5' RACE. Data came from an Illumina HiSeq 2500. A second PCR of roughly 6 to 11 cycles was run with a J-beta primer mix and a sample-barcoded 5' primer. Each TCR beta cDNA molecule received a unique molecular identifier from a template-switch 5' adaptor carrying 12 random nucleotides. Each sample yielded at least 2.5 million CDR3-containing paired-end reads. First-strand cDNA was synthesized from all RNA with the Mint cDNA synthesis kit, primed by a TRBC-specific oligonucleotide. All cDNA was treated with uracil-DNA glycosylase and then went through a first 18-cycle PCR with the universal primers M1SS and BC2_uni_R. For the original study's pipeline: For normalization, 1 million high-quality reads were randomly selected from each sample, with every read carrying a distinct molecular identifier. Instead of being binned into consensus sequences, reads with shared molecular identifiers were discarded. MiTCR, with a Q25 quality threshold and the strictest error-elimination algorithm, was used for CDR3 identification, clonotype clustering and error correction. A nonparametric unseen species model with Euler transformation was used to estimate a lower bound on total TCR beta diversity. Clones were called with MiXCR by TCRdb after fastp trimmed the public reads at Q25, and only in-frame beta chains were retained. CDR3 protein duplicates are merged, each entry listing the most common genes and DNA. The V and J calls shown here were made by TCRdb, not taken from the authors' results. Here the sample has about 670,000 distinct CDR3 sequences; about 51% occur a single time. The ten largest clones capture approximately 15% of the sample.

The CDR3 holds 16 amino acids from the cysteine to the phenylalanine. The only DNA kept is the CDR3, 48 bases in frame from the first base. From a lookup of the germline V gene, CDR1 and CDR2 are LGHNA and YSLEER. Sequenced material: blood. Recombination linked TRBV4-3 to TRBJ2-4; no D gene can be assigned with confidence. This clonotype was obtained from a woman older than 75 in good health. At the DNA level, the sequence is TGCGCCAACAGCCAAGATGGACGGCTAGCCAAAAACATTCAGTACTTC. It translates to CANSQDGRLAKNIQYF.